These 10 T cell receptor beta chains were sequenced from one sample in a study of prognosis after radiotherapy for stage I lung cancer. Genomic DNA served as the source from which two-round multiplex PCR generated TCR beta CDR3 amplicons. With primers specific to each TRBV and TRBJ gene, the first-round PCR was performed. In TCRdb, the multiplex PCR reads were re-called with MiXCR into one record per CDR3 protein. The repertoire has about 25,000 distinct CDR3 sequences, around 34% of them found once; the top ten carry 62%. The material was PBMCs, obtained before or after stereotactic body radiation therapy (not recorded which). These receptors were taken from a donor aged 50 or older with non-small cell lung cancer.

This chain links TRBV6-1 with TRBJ2-3, with D uncertain. This CDR3 is built from 14 residues. CDR1 and CDR2 (germline): MNHNS, SASEGT. V gave up 7 bases and J gave up 0 bases, with 11 bases separating them. This CDR3 is CASMGHRSTDTQYF. CDR3 sequence (DNA): TGTGCCAGCATGGGCCATAGGAGCACAGATACGCAGTATTTT.

This clonotype showed up many times. This chain connects TRBV19 to TRBJ1-4, with D perhaps matching TRBD1 (5 bases). The germline V gene encodes CDR1 LNHDA and CDR2 SQIVND (reference sequence). Trimming removed 3 bases from V and 8 bases from J, with 19 bases in between. The CDR3 runs 16 residues. The CDR3 region has the DNA TGTGCCAGTAGTATCGTGGGAGGGACCAGCCGGGAAAAACTGTTTTTT. Translation gives CASSIVGGTSREKLFF.

This clonotype was counted ten times or more. The genes are TRBV24-1 and TRBJ2-2, with D possibly matching TRBD1 (5 bases). In germline, CDR1 is KGHDR, CDR2 SFDVKD. The CDR3 sequence is 13 residues long. Trimming took 5 bases from V and 7 from J, leaving 10 bases between them. CDR3 amino acids: CATSVQGGGELFF. CDR3 DNA sequence: TGTGCCACCAGTGTCCAGGGTGGCGGGGAGCTGTTTTTT.

This clonotype was observed many times. The chain is built from TRBV5-1 and TRBJ2-3, with D unresolved. Germline V gene lookup returns CDR1 SGHRS and CDR2 YFSETQ. The CDR3 contains 14 residues. Trimming removed 4 bases at V and 5 bases at J, with 14 bases between. The CDR3 loop is CASSPSSLEDTQYF. CDR3 nucleotide sequence: TGCGCCAGCAGCCCCTCAAGCCTAGAAGATACGCAGTATTTT.

The genes are TRBV27 and TRBJ2-2; possible D gene TRBD2, 6 bases. This CDR3 is built from 13 residues. Trimming stripped 3 bases from V and 9 bases from J, with 11 bases between. CDR1 and CDR2 (germline): MNHEY, SMNVEV (reference sequence). The DNA for the CDR3 is TGTGCCAGCAGTTTTATCGCGGGATGGGAGCTGTTTTTT. Translating gives CASSFIAGWELFF.

Comments on this clonotype: Possible read error: a much larger clone is one base away. This rearrangement joins TRBV10-2 to TRBJ1-1; TRBD1 aligns across 8 bases. The germline V gene has CDR1 WSHSY and CDR2 SAAADI. V trimming: 7 bases; J trimming: 4 bases; junction bases outside the gene matches: 5. The CDR3 extends over 13 amino acids. The CDR3 nucleotides read TGCGCCAGCATTGGACAGGGCCCCACTGAAGCTTTCTTT. This codes for CASIGQGPTEAFF.

About this clonotype: Being one base from a much bigger clone, this may be a read error. The genes are TRBV20-1 and TRBJ1-1; 7 nucleotides match TRBD1. Losses at the gene ends were 3 bases for V and 4 bases for J; bases not matched to a gene: 14. The CDR3 contains 16 residues. Germline CDR1 reads DFQATT; CDR2 reads SNEGSKA (reference sequence). The CDR3 sequence: CSASGGVTGLSTEAFF. CDR3 bases: TGCAGTGCTAGCGGGGGGGTGACAGGGCTGAGCACTGAAGCTTTCTTT.

The rearrangement joins TRBV5-5 to TRBJ2-7; TRBD1 matches 10 bases. The V segment lost 0 bases and the J segment 6 bases; nucleotides outside the gene matches: 6. The CDR3 consists of 15 residues. The germline V gene has CDR1 SGHKS and CDR2 YYEKEE (reference sequence). The CDR3 loop is CASSLGQGAGGEQYF. CDR3 in DNA: TGTGCCAGCAGCTTGGGACAGGGGGCTGGCGGCGAGCAGTACTTC.

This clonotype has more than one count but fewer than ten. The rearrangement links TRBV7-8 to TRBJ1-4; the D gene is possibly TRBD1 (5 bases). CDR1 is SGHVS and CDR2 is FQNEAQ in the germline V gene. V gave up 1 base and J gave up 5 bases, with 14 bases separating them. The CDR3 length is 16 residues. Here the CDR3 DNA reads TGTGCCAGCAGCTTAGAGGGGACTCTTGCGAATGAAAAACTGTTTTTT. Its protein product is CASSLEGTLANEKLFF.

This chain connects TRBV11-3 to TRBJ1-2; D perhaps matches TRBD1 (5 bases). CDR3 size: 13 residues. Per the germline V gene, CDR1 is SGHNT and CDR2 is YENEEA. The V end lost 5 bases, the J end lost 3 bases, and 10 bases lay between the germline ends. The CDR3 loop reads CASSPTGDYGYTF. The CDR3 nucleotides read TGTGCCAGCAGCCCTACGGGGGACTATGGCTACACCTTC.